This T cell receptor beta chain was found in a study of vaccination effects on CD4 cells after COVID-19. Regarding the study as a whole: Substantial clonal contraction characterized both infection- and vaccine-induced clones late after vaccination. Limitations: small convalescent group and missing early post-infection timepoints.

This CDR3 has 15 residues. CDR1 SGHVS and CDR2 FQNEAQ come from the germline V gene. The V end lost 5 bases, the J end lost 4 bases, and 15 bases lay between the germline ends. As regards this clone: No antigen is known for it.

Sequencing followed a ViraFEST assay step that expanded antigen-specific CD4+ T cells with viral peptide pools. The culture ran for approximately 10 days before CD4+ T cells were isolated. The vaccine recipients had no prior SARS-CoV-2 infection, with negative nucleocapsid antibodies. Researchers reported culturing over 1.5 million PBMC in each well, adding 8 to 10 IU/ml IL-2 and about 9.6 ug/ml peptides. Profiling relied on immunoSEQ multiplex PCR, and the TCRdb table lists in-frame clones only, not all of them. The sample has roughly 20,000 clones; about two thirds are singletons. This clonotype was obtained from a human donor who received a COVID-19 vaccine. The chain is built from TRBV7-8 and TRBJ2-1, with D possibly matching TRBD1 (7 bases). The sample was CD4+ T cells from PBMCs cultured with HCoV-229E spike peptides, taken before COVID-19 vaccination. The CDR3 DNA follows: TGTGCCAGCAGCCAGGGGGACTCCTATTACAATGAGCAGTTCTTC. This codes for CASSQGDSYYNEQFF.